The next 13 T cell receptor beta chains were all read from a single sample in a study of brain T cells in children with intractable seizures. Here immunoSEQ multiplex PCR was the method, and the copy in TCRdb shows in-frame clones only, minus some. This sample carries hundreds of thousands of clones, 93% of them seen once, and the ten largest clones take approximately 5%. Time point meaning: blood from clinic visit 5 months post-surgery; TSC patient then seizure free. Sequencing used peripheral blood, obtained more than 4 months after surgery. These receptors were taken from a boy younger than two with tuberous sclerosis and intractable seizures.

This chain connects TRBV7-9 to TRBJ2-1; D possibly corresponds to TRBD2 (5 bases). Trimming stripped 3 bases from V and 10 bases from J, with 7 bases between. This CDR3 has 11 residues. Germline values: CDR1 SEHNR, CDR2 FQNEAQ (reference sequence). CDR3 region: CASSFGEEQFF. CDR3 nucleotide sequence: TGTGCCAGCAGCTTTGGGGAGGAGCAGTTCTTC.

This clone has a single count. This chain links TRBV15 with TRBJ1-5, with 9 bases fitting TRBD1. V shed 0 bases and J 3 bases; nucleotides not matched to a gene: 6. The CDR3 spans 17 residues. From germline, CDR1 is LNHNV and CDR2 YYDKDF (reference sequence). This chain's CDR3 is CATSRDRGTGYNQPQHF. For the CDR3, the DNA is TGTGCCACCAGCAGAGATAGGGGGACAGGGTACAATCAGCCCCAGCATTTT.

In regard to this clone: The sample carries other DNA sequences with the same CDR3. The genes are TRBV7-9 and TRBJ2-7; D ambiguous. There are 12 residues in the CDR3. Trimming stripped 5 bases from V and 1 base from J, with 6 bases between. From germline, CDR1 is SEHNR and CDR2 FQNEAQ (reference sequence). The CDR3: CASSPGSYEQYF. The CDR3 coding sequence is TGTGCCAGCAGCCCAGGATCCTACGAGCAGTACTTC. The whole variable domain, remainder taken from reference TRBV7-9 and TRBJ2-7, is DTGVSQNPRHKITKRGQNVTFRCDPISEHNRLYWYRQTLGQGPEFLTYFQNEAQLEKSRLLSDRFSAERPKGSFSTLEIQRTEQGDSAMYLCASSPGSYEQYFGPGTRLTVT.

The chain has TRBV6-1 and TRBJ2-7; D call uncertain. This CDR3 is 13 amino acids long. The germline V and J ends were trimmed by 3 bases and 2 bases, with 8 bases remaining between them. The germline V gene has CDR1 MNHNS and CDR2 SASEGT. The CDR3 DNA sequence: TGTGCCAGCAGTGATGGCGGAGCCTACGAGCAGTACTTC. The encoded protein is CASSDGGAYEQYF.

CDR3 nucleotides: TGTGCCAGCAGCTCGGGATGGGCAGATACGCAGTATTTT. Amino acid sequence: CASSSGWADTQYF. V gene TRBV5-4 combines with J gene TRBJ2-3, with a possible D match to TRBD2 (5 bases). CDR3 length: 13 amino acids. Trimming removed 3 bases from V and 4 bases from J, with 9 bases in between. CDR1 is SGHNT and CDR2 is YYREEE in the germline V gene (reference sequence).

The gene calls are TRBV5-5 and TRBJ2-4; D is perhaps TRBD1 (6 bases). V was shortened by 5 bases and J by 7 bases, with 19 bases between the two germline ends. The CDR3 runs 15 residues. Germline V gene sequence: CDR1 SGHKS, CDR2 YYEKEE (reference sequence). CDR3 DNA: TGTGCCAGCAGACCCCCTCAGGGGTTGGAGAACATTCAGTACTTC. This gives the protein CASRPPQGLENIQYF.

This clone was recorded once. The gene calls are TRBV27 and TRBJ2-1; TRBD2 agrees at 14 bases. The CDR3 contains 18 residues. The germline V gene encodes CDR1 MNHEY and CDR2 SMNVEV (reference sequence). The V gene end was trimmed by 5 bases and the J gene end by 0 bases; junction bases not matched to a gene: 6. The CDR3 loop reads CASSRTSGGYSSYNEQFF. DNA of the CDR3: TGTGCCAGCAGTAGGACTAGCGGGGGGTATAGCTCCTACAATGAGCAGTTCTTC.

The genes are TRBV5-8 and TRBJ2-6; no definite D call. The CDR3 is 14 residues long. Germline CDR1 and CDR2: SGHTS and YDEGEE. V was pared by 2 bases and J by 4 bases, with 7 bases between. The CDR3 region has the DNA TGTGCCAGCAGCTTAGGAGTCGGGGCCAACGTCCTGACTTTC. Translating gives CASSLGVGANVLTF.

About this clone: A junction end diverges from the germline sequence, so it may reflect a read error. Distinct nucleotide sequences in the sample also encode this CDR3. The rearrangement joins TRBV2 to TRBJ1-2; D gene ambiguous. The CDR3 covers 16 residues. Germline V gene sequence: CDR1 SNHLY, CDR2 FYNNEI. The CDR3, as DNA: TGTGCCAGCAGGGGGAGTGTCGAGACGCTACTGTATGGCTACACCTTT. Protein product: CASRGSVETLLYGYTF.

The chain links TRBV2 to TRBJ2-5, with a weak D call TRBD2 (5 bases). This CDR3 is 15 amino acids long. Germline CDR1 reads SNHLY; CDR2 reads FYNNEI. Trimming stripped 1 base from V and 4 bases from J, with 13 bases between. CDR3 sequence reads: CASSEDIPAGETQYF. The CDR3 DNA sequence: TGTGCCAGCAGTGAAGACATCCCTGCGGGAGAGACCCAGTACTTC.

The chain employs TRBV18 and TRBJ1-1, with 12 bases that match TRBD1. The CDR3 has 17 amino acids. Germline assignment: CDR1 KGHSH and CDR2 LQKENI. V was pared by 6 bases and J by 1 base, with 9 bases of the junction left unmatched. The CDR3 region is CASSPPGQGAKNTEAFF. In nucleotides, the CDR3 is TGTGCCAGCTCCCCGCCGGGACAGGGGGCCAAGAACACTGAAGCTTTCTTT.

This clone has more than one count but fewer than ten. The chain is built from TRBV15 and TRBJ1-5; D is ambiguous. The CDR3 totals 16 residues. The V gene lost 0 bases and the J gene lost 2 bases, with 11 bases spanning the gap. Germline V gene sequence: CDR1 LNHNV, CDR2 YYDKDF (reference sequence). The CDR3 region is CATSRDYTGGNQPQHF. CDR3 sequence (DNA): TGTGCCACCAGCAGAGATTACACGGGAGGCAATCAGCCCCAGCATTTT.

The chain has TRBV7-2 and TRBJ2-2, with a tentative D call TRBD2 (6 bases). CDR1 is SGHTA, CDR2 FQGNSA, per germline. Trimming cost V 5 bases and J 4 bases, with 17 bases left between them. This CDR3 contains 16 residues. The CDR3: CASSAKLASSTGELFF. For the CDR3, the DNA is TGTGCCAGCAGCGCTAAACTAGCTTCGAGCACCGGGGAGCTGTTTTTT.